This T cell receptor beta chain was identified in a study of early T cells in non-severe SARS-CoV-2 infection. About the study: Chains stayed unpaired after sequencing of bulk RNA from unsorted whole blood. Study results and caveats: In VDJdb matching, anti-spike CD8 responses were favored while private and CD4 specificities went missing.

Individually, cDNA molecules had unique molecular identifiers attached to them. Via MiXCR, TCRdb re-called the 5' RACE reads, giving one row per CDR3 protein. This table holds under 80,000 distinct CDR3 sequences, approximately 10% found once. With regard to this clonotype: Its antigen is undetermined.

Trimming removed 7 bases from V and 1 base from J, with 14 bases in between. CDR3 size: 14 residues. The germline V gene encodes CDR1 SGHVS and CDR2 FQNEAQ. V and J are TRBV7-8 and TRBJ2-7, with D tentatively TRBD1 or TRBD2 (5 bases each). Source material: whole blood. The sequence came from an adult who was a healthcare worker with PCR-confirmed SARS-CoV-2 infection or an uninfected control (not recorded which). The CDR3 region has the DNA TGTGCCAGCACTTTCCGGGGCCATTCCTACGAGCAGTACTTC. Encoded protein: CASTFRGHSYEQYF.